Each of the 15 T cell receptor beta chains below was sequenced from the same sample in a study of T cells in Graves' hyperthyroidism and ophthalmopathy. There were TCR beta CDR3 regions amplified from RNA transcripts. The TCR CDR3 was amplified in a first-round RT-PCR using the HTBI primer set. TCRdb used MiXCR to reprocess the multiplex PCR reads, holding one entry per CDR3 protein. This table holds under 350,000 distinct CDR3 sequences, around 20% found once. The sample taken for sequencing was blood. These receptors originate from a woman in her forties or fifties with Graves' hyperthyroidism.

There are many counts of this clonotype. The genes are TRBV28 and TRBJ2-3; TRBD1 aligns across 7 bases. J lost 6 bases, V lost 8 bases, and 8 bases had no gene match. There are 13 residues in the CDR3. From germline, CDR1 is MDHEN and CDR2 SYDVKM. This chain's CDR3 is CASQAGGKDTQYF. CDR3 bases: TGTGCCAGCCAGGCAGGGGGTAAGGATACGCAGTATTTT.

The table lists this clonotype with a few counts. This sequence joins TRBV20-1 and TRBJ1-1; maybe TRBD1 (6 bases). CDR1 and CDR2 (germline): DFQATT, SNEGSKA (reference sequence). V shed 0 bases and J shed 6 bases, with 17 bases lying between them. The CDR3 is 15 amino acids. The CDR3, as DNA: TGCAGTGCTAGAGACCCATCCCCGGGGGCGGCTGAAGCTTTCTTT. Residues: CSARDPSPGAAEAFF.

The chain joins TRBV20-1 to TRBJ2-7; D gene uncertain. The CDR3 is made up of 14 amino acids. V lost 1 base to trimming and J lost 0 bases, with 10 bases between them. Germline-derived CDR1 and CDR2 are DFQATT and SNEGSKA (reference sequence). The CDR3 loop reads CSARVFGDSYEQYF. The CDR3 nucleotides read TGCAGTGCTAGAGTTTTTGGAGACTCCTACGAGCAGTACTTC.

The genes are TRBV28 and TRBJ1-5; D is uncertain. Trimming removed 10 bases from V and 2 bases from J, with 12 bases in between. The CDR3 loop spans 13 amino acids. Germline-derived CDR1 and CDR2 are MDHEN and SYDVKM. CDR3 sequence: CANNRVRNQPQHF. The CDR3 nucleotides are TGTGCCAACAATAGGGTTCGCAATCAGCCCCAGCATTTT. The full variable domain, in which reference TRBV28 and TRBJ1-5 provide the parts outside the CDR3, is DVKVTQSSRYLVKRTGEKVFLECVQDMDHENMFWYRQDPGLGLRLIYFSYDVKMKEKGDIPEGYSVSREKKERFSLILESASTNQTSMYLCANNRVRNQPQHFGDGTRLSIL.

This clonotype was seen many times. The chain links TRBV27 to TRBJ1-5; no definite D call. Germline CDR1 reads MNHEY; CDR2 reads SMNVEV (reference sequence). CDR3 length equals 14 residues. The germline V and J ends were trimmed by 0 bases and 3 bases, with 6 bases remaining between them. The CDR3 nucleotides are TGTGCCAGCAGTTTATCAGGATACAATCAGCCCCAGCATTTT. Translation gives CASSLSGYNQPQHF.

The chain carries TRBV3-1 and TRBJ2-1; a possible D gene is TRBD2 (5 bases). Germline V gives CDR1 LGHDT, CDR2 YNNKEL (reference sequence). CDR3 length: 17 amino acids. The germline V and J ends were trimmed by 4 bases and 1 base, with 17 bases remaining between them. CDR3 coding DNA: TGTGCCAGCAGCCCCTCGTGGAGAGGGTTGTCCTACAATGAGCAGTTCTTC. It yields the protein CASSPSWRGLSYNEQFF.

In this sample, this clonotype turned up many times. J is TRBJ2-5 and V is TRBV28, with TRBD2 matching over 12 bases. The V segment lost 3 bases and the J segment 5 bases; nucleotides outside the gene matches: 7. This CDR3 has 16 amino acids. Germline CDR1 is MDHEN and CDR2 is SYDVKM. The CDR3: CASSLTSGSFRETQYF. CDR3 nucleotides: TGTGCCAGCAGTTTGACTAGCGGGAGTTTCCGGGAGACCCAGTACTTC.

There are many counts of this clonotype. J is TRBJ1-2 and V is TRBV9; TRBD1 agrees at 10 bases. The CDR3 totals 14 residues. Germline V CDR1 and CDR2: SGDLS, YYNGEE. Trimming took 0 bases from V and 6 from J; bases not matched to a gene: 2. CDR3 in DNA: TGTGCCAGCAGCGTAGCGGGACAGGGGAATGGCTACACCTTC. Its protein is CASSVAGQGNGYTF.

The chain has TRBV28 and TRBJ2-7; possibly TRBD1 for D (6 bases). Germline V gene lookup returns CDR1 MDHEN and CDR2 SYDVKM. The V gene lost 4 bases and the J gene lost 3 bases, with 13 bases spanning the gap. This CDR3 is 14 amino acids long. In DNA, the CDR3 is TGTGCCAGCAGTTCCTCCGGGACACACTACGAGCAGTACTTC. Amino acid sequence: CASSSSGTHYEQYF.

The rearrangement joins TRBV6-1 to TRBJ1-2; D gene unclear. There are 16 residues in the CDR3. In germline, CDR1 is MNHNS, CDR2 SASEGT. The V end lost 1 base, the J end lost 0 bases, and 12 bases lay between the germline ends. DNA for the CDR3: TGTGCCAGCAGTGAAGAGATCAGGCCGGCTAACTATGGCTACACCTTC. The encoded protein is CASSEEIRPANYGYTF.

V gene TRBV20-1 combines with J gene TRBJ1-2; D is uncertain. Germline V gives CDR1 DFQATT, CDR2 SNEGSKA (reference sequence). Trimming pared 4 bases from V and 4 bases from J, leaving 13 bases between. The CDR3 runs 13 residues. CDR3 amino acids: CSAILGRLYGYTF. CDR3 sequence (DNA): TGCAGTGCTATCCTCGGGAGGCTCTATGGCTACACCTTC.

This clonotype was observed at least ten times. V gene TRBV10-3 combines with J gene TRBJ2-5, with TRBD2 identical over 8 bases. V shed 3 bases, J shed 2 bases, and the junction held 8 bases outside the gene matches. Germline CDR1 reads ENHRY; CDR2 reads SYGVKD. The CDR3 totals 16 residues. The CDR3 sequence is CAISEGGSGEQETQYF. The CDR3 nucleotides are TGTGCCATCAGTGAAGGGGGTAGCGGGGAACAAGAGACCCAGTACTTC.

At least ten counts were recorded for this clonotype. DNA of the CDR3: TGTGCCAGCAGATTAGCGGGAAGGAGCTCCTACGAGCAGTACTTC. Translation gives CASRLAGRSSYEQYF. The chain has TRBV6-1 and TRBJ2-7; 8 bases match TRBD2. This CDR3 region has 15 residues. The germline V gene encodes CDR1 MNHNS and CDR2 SASEGT. V lost 6 bases and J lost 0; bases outside the gene matches: 7.

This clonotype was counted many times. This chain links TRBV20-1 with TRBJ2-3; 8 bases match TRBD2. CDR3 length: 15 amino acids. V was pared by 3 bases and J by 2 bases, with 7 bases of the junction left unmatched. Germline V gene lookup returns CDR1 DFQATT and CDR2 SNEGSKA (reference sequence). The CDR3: CSASLREGPTDTQYF. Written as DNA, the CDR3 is TGCAGTGCTAGTCTCCGGGAGGGACCCACAGATACGCAGTATTTT.

CDR3 protein: CSVGQSTEAFF. CDR3 nucleotides: TGCAGCGTCGGTCAGAGCACTGAAGCTTTCTTT. This sequence joins TRBV29-1 and TRBJ1-1; D is ambiguous. Trimming took off 6 bases at V and 4 bases at J, with 9 bases between the two ends. The CDR3 has 11 amino acids. Germline CDR1 SQVTM, CDR2 ANQGSEA.